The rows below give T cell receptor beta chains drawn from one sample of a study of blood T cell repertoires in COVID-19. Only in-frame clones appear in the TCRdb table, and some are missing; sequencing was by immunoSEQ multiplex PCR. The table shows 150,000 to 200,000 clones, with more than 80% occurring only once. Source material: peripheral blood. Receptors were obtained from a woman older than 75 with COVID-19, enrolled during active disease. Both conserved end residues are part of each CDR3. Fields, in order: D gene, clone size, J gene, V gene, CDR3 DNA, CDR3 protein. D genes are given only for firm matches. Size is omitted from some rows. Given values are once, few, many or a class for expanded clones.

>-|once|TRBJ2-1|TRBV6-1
TGTGCCAGCAGTGAAAGTAGTTCCGGCCGGGGTGAGCAGTTCTTC
CASSESSSGRGEQFF
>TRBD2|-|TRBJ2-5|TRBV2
TGTGCCAGTAGTTCTAGCGGGGTTGAGACCCAGTACTTC
CASSSSGVETQYF
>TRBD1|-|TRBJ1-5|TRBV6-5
TGTGCCAGCAGCGCGGGACAGCATAGCAATCAGCCCCAGCATTTT
CASSAGQHSNQPQHF
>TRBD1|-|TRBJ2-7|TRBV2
TGTGCCAGCAGCGCAGACAGGGCAGTCGAGCAGTACTTC
CASSADRAVEQYF
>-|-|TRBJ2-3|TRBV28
-
CASSTSGNTQYF
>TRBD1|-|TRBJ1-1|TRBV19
TGTGCCAGTAGACCGAGGGACAGGGGGGAAGTGGACACTGAAGCTTTCTTT
CASRPRDRGEVDTEAFF
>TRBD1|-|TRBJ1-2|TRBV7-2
TGTGCCAGCAGAACGGGGACAGGGGGTCTCCCTGACGGCTATGGCTACACCTTC
CASRTGTGGLPDGYGYTF
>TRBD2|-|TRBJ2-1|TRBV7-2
TGTGCCAGCAGGACCCGGGGGGGCTCCTACAATGAGCAGTTCTTC
CASRTRGGSYNEQFF
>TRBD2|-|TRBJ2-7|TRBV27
TGTGCCAGCAGTTTAAATTCTCGGGGGGGCTACGAGCAGTACTTC
CASSLNSRGGYEQYF
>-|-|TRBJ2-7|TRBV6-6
TGTGCCAGCAGCCCGTCACCAATCAGCGAGCAGTACTTC
CASSPSPISEQYF
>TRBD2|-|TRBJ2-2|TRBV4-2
TGTGCCAGCAGCCAACTAGCGGCGAACACCGGGGAGCTGTTTTTT
CASSQLAANTGELFF
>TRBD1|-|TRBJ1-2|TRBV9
TGTGCCAGCAGCGCGCCGAACCGGACAGGGGGCTTCTATGGCTACACCTTC
CASSAPNRTGGFYGYTF
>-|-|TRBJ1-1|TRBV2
TGTGCCACCTCTGTGGGACTTCGAACTGAAGCTTTCTTT
CATSVGLRTEAFF
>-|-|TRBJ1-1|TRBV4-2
TGTGCCAGCAGCCAAGACGTAAACACTGAAGCTTTCTTT
CASSQDVNTEAFF
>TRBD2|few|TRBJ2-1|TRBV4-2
TGTGCCAGCAGCCAACGCGAACTAGCGGGGGGTGATATTGAGCAGTTCTTC
CASSQRELAGGDIEQFF
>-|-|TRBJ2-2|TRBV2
TGTGCCAGCAGTGAATGGCAGGGGAACACCGGGGAGCTGTTTTTT
CASSEWQGNTGELFF
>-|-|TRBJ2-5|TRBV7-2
TGTGCCAGCAGCTTATTTGGGGGGAAGTGGACGGAGACCCAGTACTTC
CASSLFGGKWTETQYF
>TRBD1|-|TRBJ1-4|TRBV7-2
TGTGCCAGCAGCACAACTACAGGGGAAGGGTCTAATTGTGAAAAACTGTTTTTT
CASSTTTGEGSNCEKLFF
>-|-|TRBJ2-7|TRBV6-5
TGTGCCAGCAGGCGGACGGGGAACTACGAGCAGTACTTC
CASRRTGNYEQYF
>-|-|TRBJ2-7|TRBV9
TGTGCCAGCAGCGGCCGAGAGGCGGGGCCCTCCTACGAGCAGTACTTC
CASSGREAGPSYEQYF
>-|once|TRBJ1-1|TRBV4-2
TGTGCCAGCAGCCAAGATGAGGTTGGTCGGGGAGGGAGGACTGAAGCTTTCTTT
CASSQDEVGRGGRTEAFF
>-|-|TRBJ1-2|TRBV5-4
TGTGCCAGCAGCTTACCTTACAGGAAATTAGCCGGCTACACCTTC
CASSLPYRKLAGYTF
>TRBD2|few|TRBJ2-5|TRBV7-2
TGTGCCAGCAGCCAGGGACTAGCGGTACAAGAGACCCAGTACTTC
CASSQGLAVQETQYF
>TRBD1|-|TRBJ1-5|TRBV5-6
TGTGCCAGCACCTCGGAGGACAGGTTGCTTAGGGGGACCCAGCATTTT
CASTSEDRLLRGTQHF
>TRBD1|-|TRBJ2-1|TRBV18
TGTGCCAGCTCACCACCCAACAGGGGGGATTACAATGAGCAGTTCTTC
CASSPPNRGDYNEQFF
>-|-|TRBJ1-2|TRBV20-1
TGCAGTGCTCAGGGGAACGGCTACACCTTC
CSAQGNGYTF
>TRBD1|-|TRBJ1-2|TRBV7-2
TGTGCCAGCAGCTTAGGGACCCCAGGGGGCGCGGTCTATGGCTACACCTTC
CASSLGTPGGAVYGYTF
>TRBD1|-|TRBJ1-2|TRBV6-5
TGTGCCAGCAGCGGACAGGGGCGGTATGGCTACACCTTC
CASSGQGRYGYTF
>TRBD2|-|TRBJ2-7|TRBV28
TGTGCCACCGTAGCGGGAGGACAACTGTACTTC
CATVAGGQLYF
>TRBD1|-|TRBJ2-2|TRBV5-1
TGCGCCAGCAGCTTTATCACAGGGGGCCACGGGGAGCTGTTTTTT
CASSFITGGHGELFF
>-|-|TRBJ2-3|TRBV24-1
TGTGCCACCAGTGATTTGCAGGCGGGTAGCACAGATACGCAGTATTTT
CATSDLQAGSTDTQYF
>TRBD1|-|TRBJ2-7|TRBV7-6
TGTGCCAGCAGCTTAGACCCCCGGCAGGGGGAAAACTACGAGCAGTACTTC
CASSLDPRQGENYEQYF
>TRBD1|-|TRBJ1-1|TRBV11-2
TGTGCCAGCAGCCCATTCACAGGGGCTTCCACTGAAGCTTTCTTT
CASSPFTGASTEAFF
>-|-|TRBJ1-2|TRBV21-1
TGTGCCAGCAGCAAAGGATCAGGGGATAACTATGGCTACACCTTC
CASSKGSGDNYGYTF
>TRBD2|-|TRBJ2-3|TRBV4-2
TGTGCCAGCAGCCAAGAACTAGCGGGGGGTGGCGATACGCAGTATTTT
CASSQELAGGGDTQYF
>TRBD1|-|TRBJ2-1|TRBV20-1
TGCAGTGGCGGGGACAGGGTGGAGCAGTTCTTC
CSGGDRVEQFF
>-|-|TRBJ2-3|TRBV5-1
TGCGCCAGCAGCTTGGCCCGAGGAGATACGCAGTATTTT
CASSLARGDTQYF
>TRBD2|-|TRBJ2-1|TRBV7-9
TGTGCCAGCAGCTTAGGGACTAGCGGCTTCTCCTACAATGAGCAGTTCTTC
CASSLGTSGFSYNEQFF
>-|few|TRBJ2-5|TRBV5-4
TGTGCCAGCAGCCACGGGGGGCAGAAAGAGACCCAGTACTTC
CASSHGGQKETQYF
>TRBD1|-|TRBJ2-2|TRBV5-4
TGTGCCAGCAGCCTAATACAGGGGGCCGGGGAGCTGTTTTTT
CASSLIQGAGELFF
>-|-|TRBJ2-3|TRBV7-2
TGTGCCAGCAGACGCGGGGCTTACGTTAGCTCAGATACGCAGTATTTT
CASRRGAYVSSDTQYF